One and the same sample provided the 5 T cell receptor beta chains below, sequenced in a study of shared clonotypes between healthy human individuals. Libraries were prepared by immunoSEQ multiplex PCR; TCRdb keeps only in-frame clonotypes and omits some of them. The data hold about 1 million clones, with around 75% observed a single time. Sequenced sample: memory CD4+ T cells sorted from blood. The subset is: CD45RA-negative fraction. Receptor source: a man aged 18 to 30 in good health.

This chain links TRBV5-8 with TRBJ1-5; D is possibly TRBD1 (5 bases). In germline, CDR1 is SGHTS, CDR2 YDEGEE. The V and J ends lost 4 bases and 1 base respectively, with 15 bases between them. The CDR3 extends over 16 amino acids. The CDR3 protein is CASSLRGLLSNQPQHF. The CDR3 DNA follows: TGTGCCAGCAGCCTCCGGGGACTTCTAAGCAATCAGCCCCAGCATTTT.

A word on this clone: This same CDR3 is encoded by further DNA sequences in the sample. The chain uses TRBV18 and TRBJ1-1, with D unclear. The V and J ends lost 3 bases and 1 base respectively, with 3 bases between them. Per the germline V gene, CDR1 is KGHSH and CDR2 is LQKENI. This CDR3 spans 12 amino acids. CDR3 sequence reads: CASSPPNTEAFF. The CDR3 DNA sequence: TGTGCCAGCTCACCTCCGAACACTGAAGCTTTCTTT.

The chain has TRBV30 and TRBJ1-1, with 7 bases matching TRBD1. V lost 8 bases and J lost 1; bases outside the gene matches: 4. The CDR3 has 12 amino acids. Germline values: CDR1 GTSNPN, CDR2 SVGIG (reference sequence). The CDR3 spells CAGHRGNTEAFF. The CDR3 DNA reads as TGTGCCGGACACAGGGGGAACACTGAAGCTTTCTTT.

Notes on this clone: Mismatch with germline at one junction end may stem from a read error. The DNA of the CDR3 is TGTGCCAGCAGTCGACAGGGCCACAATGGGCAGTTCTTC. This codes for CASSRQGHNGQFF. The V call is TRBV6-6, the J call TRBJ2-1; 7 bases align to TRBD1. The germline gives CDR1 MNHNY, CDR2 SVGAGI (reference sequence). The CDR3 length is 13 residues.

The chain carries TRBV5-1 and TRBJ2-1, with D tentatively TRBD2 (6 bases). The CDR3 runs to 14 residues. Germline assignment: CDR1 SGHRS and CDR2 YFSETQ. The V end lost 3 bases, the J end lost 6 bases, and 13 bases lay between the germline ends. CDR3 loop: CASSSGLTGNEQFF. CDR3 bases: TGCGCCAGCAGCTCTGGACTAACGGGCAATGAGCAGTTCTTC.